This T cell receptor beta chain is drawn from a study of shared clonotypes between healthy human individuals. Study-wide results and caveats: Generally, estimated richness proved larger in naive subsets than it did in memory subsets.

This table comes from immunoSEQ multiplex PCR, and its TCRdb copy is limited to in-frame clones, with some not included. The sample includes over 850,000 clones, 75% to 80% of them seen just once. Trimming cost V 5 bases and J 2 bases, with 6 bases left between them. The CDR3 loop spans 11 amino acids. Germline CDR1 reads DFQATT; CDR2 reads SNEGSKA (reference sequence). On this clone itself: The antigen remains undetermined. In the same sample, other DNA sequences code for this CDR3.

This sequence originates from a man aged 18 to 29 in good health. Some clones in this sample may be carry-over from other donors' samples. V is TRBV20-1 and J is TRBJ2-5, with D unclear. Sequencing used memory CD4+ T cells from PBMCs. This sample's subset: CD45RA-negative fraction. The CDR3 bases are TGCAGTGCTCGTAAGCAAGAGACCCAGTACTTC. Translation gives CSARKQETQYF.